This is a list of T cell receptor beta chains from one sample in a study of blood T cells in healthy people across ages. TCRdb re-analysed the 5' RACE reads in MiXCR, keeping a single row per CDR3 protein. The data hold 1.5 million to 2 million distinct CDR3 sequences, with roughly 50% observed a single time. Sequenced input: blood. The source of these receptors is a woman aged 40-49 years in good health. CDR3s include the opening cysteine and the closing phenylalanine or tryptophan.

V,J,CDR3
TRBV6-5,TRBJ1-4,CASRNTGGNEKLFF
TRBV27,TRBJ1-2,CASRLDGNGYTF
TRBV4-3,TRBJ2-1,CASSQDQVRWEDNEQFF
TRBV7-6,-,CASSQRAGLFEQYF
TRBV29-1,TRBJ1-1,CSVTVGDTEAFF
TRBV20-1,TRBJ1-2,CSATLQTGYGYTF
TRBV5-1,TRBJ1-6,CASSSVEGSGSPLHF
TRBV4-3,TRBJ2-1,CASSQDQGGGKGNEQFF
TRBV5-1,TRBJ2-5,CASSVDRGVETQYF
TRBV9,TRBJ2-3,CASSVEAGGTTDTQYF
TRBV29-1,TRBJ2-5,CSVDGTQYF
TRBV4-2,TRBJ2-3,CASSHAGTSSTDMQYF
TRBV20-1,TRBJ1-2,CSARQRGQGADYGYTF
TRBV6-5,TRBJ2-1,CASSYFREFGLAGGNEQFF
TRBV14,TRBJ2-3,CASSRQGTARTDTQYF
TRBV7-9,TRBJ2-1,CASSLADRYRSSYNEQFF
TRBV4-1,TRBJ1-4,CASSQGGAVVLNEKLFF
TRBV29-1,TRBJ2-5,CSAADDQETQYF
TRBV27,TRBJ2-1,CASSRRQTLSYNEQFF
TRBV12-3/TRBV12-4,TRBJ1-2,CASSLAGGNGYTF